These 22 T cell receptor beta chains originate from one sample sequenced in a study of breast tumors, draining lymph nodes, adjacent tissues. From the multiplex PCR reads, TCRdb called clonotypes with MiXCR, one entry per CDR3 protein. This sample has tens of thousands of distinct CDR3 sequences, with about 60% found just once. The sequenced sample consisted of breast tumor tissue. These receptors originate from a female donor with breast cancer. Some clones in this sample may be carry-over from other donors' samples.

For this clonotype: The junction shows a germline mismatch at one end, possibly a read error. The chain uses TRBV5-1 and TRBJ1-2; the D gene is possibly TRBD1 (6 bases). The CDR3 is 16 amino acids. Per the germline V gene, CDR1 is SGHRS and CDR2 is YFSETQ. The CDR3 DNA sequence: TGTGCCAGCAGCTTGGGGGCAGCGATCGTCAACTATGGCTACACCTTC. Translating gives CASSLGAAIVNYGYTF.

The rearrangement links TRBV7-2 to TRBJ2-3; D is ambiguous. The CDR3 sequence is 14 residues long. Trimming left V 1 base short and J 2 bases short, with 7 bases between. CDR1 is SGHTA and CDR2 is FQGNSA in the germline V gene. The CDR3 here is CASSLVPVTDTQYF. The CDR3 nucleotides read TGTGCCAGCAGCTTAGTCCCCGTCACAGATACGCAGTATTTT.

This clonotype ranks as medium-sized. J is TRBJ2-2 and V is TRBV7-6, with D perhaps TRBD1 (7 bases). The CDR3 extends over 16 amino acids. Trimming removed 2 bases from V and 5 bases from J, with 15 bases in between. CDR1 SGHVS and CDR2 FNYEAQ come from the germline V gene. This CDR3 is CASSLLTGRGTGELFF. The CDR3 nucleotides read TGTGCCAGCAGCTTACTGACAGGGCGGGGTACCGGGGAGCTGTTTTTT. The variable domain in full, completed from reference TRBV7-6 and TRBJ2-2, reads GAGVSQSPRYKVTKRGQDVALRCDPISGHVSLYWYRQALGQGPEFLTYFNYEAQQDKSGLPNDRFSAERPEGSISTLTIQRTEQRDSAMYRCASSLLTGRGTGELFFGEGSRLTVL.

The genes are TRBV5-4 and TRBJ2-3; D gene uncertain. The CDR3 length is 11 residues. Trimming left V 4 bases short and J 0 bases short, with 0 bases between. The germline V gene encodes CDR1 SGHNT and CDR2 YYREEE (reference sequence). The CDR3 spells CASSSTDTQYF. DNA of the CDR3: TGTGCCAGCAGCAGCACAGATACGCAGTATTTT.

The chain uses TRBV7-2 and TRBJ2-7; tentative D call: TRBD2 (5 bases). This CDR3 spans 13 amino acids. The germline V gene encodes CDR1 SGHTA and CDR2 FQGNSA. V was trimmed by 5 bases and J by 4 bases, leaving 12 bases between them. The CDR3 region is CASSLEGGYEQYF. CDR3 sequence (DNA): TGTGCCAGCAGCCTAGAAGGCGGGTACGAGCAGTACTTC.

V is TRBV5-1 and J is TRBJ2-1, with D unclear. The V gene lost 0 bases and the J gene lost 5 bases, with 9 bases spanning the gap. Germline assignment: CDR1 SGHRS and CDR2 YFSETQ. This CDR3 is 14 amino acids long. The CDR3 coding sequence is TGCGCCAGCAGCTTGGGTGGGTTCAACAATGAGCAGTTCTTC. As protein: CASSLGGFNNEQFF.

Ten or more counts support this clonotype. The rearrangement joins TRBV19 to TRBJ2-5; maybe TRBD2 (6 bases). This CDR3 is built from 15 residues. Deletions cut 3 bases from V and 6 bases from J, with 17 bases between. In germline, CDR1 is LNHDA, CDR2 SQIVND (reference sequence). CDR3 sequence (DNA): TGTGCCAGTAGTATCGTATTCGGCGCGGGACAGACCCAGTACTTC. Translation gives CASSIVFGAGQTQYF.

This clonotype is classed as medium-sized (0.01 to 0.1%). This chain connects TRBV20-1 to TRBJ2-3, with D perhaps TRBD1 or TRBD2 (5 bases each). Trimming took 5 bases from V and 2 from J, leaving 17 bases between them. Germline lookup yields CDR1 DFQATT and CDR2 SNEGSKA (reference sequence). The CDR3 has 15 amino acids. CDR3 sequence: CSASGTPGPTDTQYF. In DNA, the CDR3 is TGCAGTGCTTCCGGGACGCCAGGACCCACAGATACGCAGTATTTT.

Notes on this clonotype: The junction and the germline gene differ at one end; a read error may be behind it. The chain uses TRBV14 and TRBJ1-6; weak D call: TRBD1 (5 bases). The CDR3 runs 13 residues. Germline CDR1 reads SGHDN; CDR2 reads FVKESK. The CDR3 loop reads CAGSLTRASPLHF. CDR3 in DNA: TGTGCCGGCAGCCTAACCAGGGCGTCACCCCTCCACTTT.

The gene calls are TRBV11-1 and TRBJ2-5; 11 positions match TRBD2. Germline values: CDR1 SGHAT, CDR2 FQDESV (reference sequence). V gave up 5 bases and J gave up 4 bases; unmatched junction bases: 3. The CDR3 totals 14 residues. As DNA, the CDR3 is TGTGCCAGCAGCCCTGGACTAGCGGGAGAGACCCAGTACTTC. It is translated as CASSPGLAGETQYF.

This chain connects TRBV11-3 to TRBJ1-2; D ambiguous. Germline V lookup: CDR1 SGHNT, CDR2 YENEEA. V lost 0 bases, J lost 5 bases, and 4 bases lay in between. There are 12 residues in the CDR3. For the CDR3, the DNA is TGTGCCAGCAGCTTAGATGGGTATGGCTACACCTTC. Translation gives CASSLDGYGYTF.

In its sample, this clonotype was seen many times. This sequence joins TRBV25-1 and TRBJ1-2; 12 bases line up with TRBD1. Germline trimming cut 2 bases from V and 4 bases from J; bases unmatched to any gene: 2. This CDR3 comprises 15 residues. Looked up from germline, CDR1 is MGHDK and CDR2 is SYGVNS. The DNA of the CDR3 is TGTGCCAGCAGTGAAGGGACAGGGGGCGCCTATGGCTACACCTTC. Protein product: CASSEGTGGAYGYTF.

This clonotype was recorded at least ten times. V gene TRBV5-8 combines with J gene TRBJ1-4; D is perhaps TRBD1 (5 bases). Trimming cost V 4 bases and J 4 bases, with 14 bases left between them. Germline CDR1 is SGHTS and CDR2 is YDEGEE. CDR3 length: 15 amino acids. The CDR3 DNA follows: TGTGCCAGCAGCCCCAACACGGGGGTTAATGAAAAACTGTTTTTT. Residues: CASSPNTGVNEKLFF.

The chain couples TRBV19 to TRBJ1-1; D is unclear. V lost 6 bases and J lost 5, with 16 bases in between. This CDR3 has 14 residues. Germline CDR1 LNHDA, CDR2 SQIVND (reference sequence). The CDR3 DNA reads as TGTGCCAGTAGCCCCGGGCCGGTGGGGACTGAAGCTTTCTTT. This encodes CASSPGPVGTEAFF. The full variable domain, with the rest looked up from reference TRBV19 and TRBJ1-1, is DGGITQSPKYLFRKEGQNVTLSCEQNLNHDAMYWYRQDPGQGLRLIYYSQIVNDFQKGDIAEGYSVSREKKESFPLTVTSAQKNPTAFYLCASSPGPVGTEAFFGQGTRLTVV.

This clonotype was seen at least ten times. It may be a read error: a sequence one base away is much more abundant. The chain combines TRBV12-5 with TRBJ2-3; TRBD1 matches 10 bases. V gave up 3 bases and J gave up 2 bases; unmatched junction bases: 8. CDR1 and CDR2 from the germline V gene are LGHNT and FRNRAP. There are 17 residues in the CDR3. DNA of the CDR3: TGTGCTAGTGGTTTCGCCGACAGGGGGCTATACACAGATACGCAGTATTTT. Amino acid sequence: CASGFADRGLYTDTQYF.

The V gene is TRBV7-2, the J gene TRBJ1-6, with a possible D match to TRBD1 (6 bases). Trimming removed 1 base from V and 7 bases from J, with 11 bases in between. The germline V gene has CDR1 SGHTA and CDR2 FQGNSA. The CDR3 spans 15 residues. The DNA for the CDR3 is TGTGCCAGCAGCTTAGACCCCGACAGGAATTCACCCCTCCACTTT. Protein product: CASSLDPDRNSPLHF.

This clonotype has ten or more counts. The V call is TRBV24-1, the J call TRBJ2-1; 7 nucleotides agree with TRBD1. The CDR3 spans 16 residues. V gave up 1 base and J gave up 1 base; unmatched junction bases: 3. CDR1 is KGHDR and CDR2 is SFDVKD in the germline V gene. The CDR3 DNA is TGTGCCACCAGTGATTTTAGGGGACAGTCCTACAATGAGCAGTTCTTC. This sequence encodes CATSDFRGQSYNEQFF.

The chain recombines TRBV5-4 with TRBJ2-1, with D tentatively TRBD1 or TRBD2 (7 bases each). The CDR3 runs to 15 residues. V lost 4 bases and J lost 10, with 21 bases in between. Germline CDR1 and CDR2: SGHNT and YYREEE (reference sequence). The DNA for the CDR3 is TGTGCCAGCAGCCCGGGGACAGCGGGAAGAGAGGAGCAGTTCTTC. It yields the protein CASSPGTAGREEQFF.

The CDR3 DNA reads as TGTGCCACCCAAGGACAGGGTAGGACAGATACGCAGTATTTT. Translation gives CATQGQGRTDTQYF. V usage is TRBV24-1 and J usage is TRBJ2-3; TRBD1 matches 8 bases. Germline assignment: CDR1 KGHDR and CDR2 SFDVKD. CDR3 length equals 14 residues. The V gene end was trimmed by 9 bases and the J gene end by 3 bases; junction bases not matched to a gene: 7.

Points on this clonotype: This is likely a read error, given that the CDR3 carries no conserved phenylalanine or tryptophan at its end. The genes are TRBV10-3 and TRBJ1-2; TRBD1 aligns across 9 bases. This CDR3 has 12 amino acids. Germline CDR1 is ENHRY and CDR2 is SYGVKD. Losses at the gene ends were 6 bases for V and 6 bases for J; bases not matched to a gene: 2. The chain's CDR3 is CAIRGQGHGYTL. The DNA for the CDR3 is TGTGCCATCAGAGGACAGGGGCATGGCTACACCCTC.

The rearrangement uses TRBV9 and TRBJ2-3, with 7 bases fitting TRBD2. After removal of 5 bases from V and 6 bases from J, the junction contained 15 bases not matched to a gene. The germline V gene encodes CDR1 SGDLS and CDR2 YYNGEE. This CDR3 has 16 amino acids. This chain's CDR3 is CASSAGTTRAVDTQYF. In nucleotides, the CDR3 is TGTGCCAGCAGTGCGGGGACTACCCGGGCAGTGGATACGCAGTATTTT.

The rearrangement joins TRBV20-1 to TRBJ1-4, with TRBD1 matching 7 bases. The CDR3 runs to 12 residues. CDR1 DFQATT and CDR2 SNEGSKA come from the germline V gene (reference sequence). Trimming cost V 3 bases and J 5 bases; bases outside gene matches: 0. CDR3 region: CSARGQNEKLFF. Here the CDR3 DNA reads TGCAGTGCTAGGGGACAGAATGAAAAACTGTTTTTT.